This T cell receptor (beta chain) was captured in a study of shared clonotypes between healthy human individuals. Study conclusions and caveats: Sampling included only blood; tissue repertoires likely differ. Rarefaction showed that sequencing of sorted subsets was incomplete (despite large depth).

Germline V lookup: CDR1 KGHSH, CDR2 LQKENI. This CDR3 is built from 15 residues. Trimming took 2 bases from V and 3 from J, leaving 13 bases between them. Both subsets, CD45RA+ naive and CD45RA-negative memory, were split from the CD4+ cells. Deep was the level used in running the assay. Using immunoSEQ multiplex PCR, the repertoire was profiled, and TCRdb retains in-frame clones only, with some absent. The data hold over 1.5 million clones, with approximately 98% observed a single time. Remarks on this clone: Its specificity is not known.

The receptor was derived from a man aged 25 to 45 in good health. What was sequenced was naive CD4+ T cells sorted from blood. Subset denoted: CD45RA+ positively selected. The chain joins TRBV18 to TRBJ1-2, with unresolved D. CDR3 sequence: CASSPLGFSDYGYTF. DNA for the CDR3: TGTGCCAGCTCACCATTAGGGTTCTCAGACTATGGCTACACCTTC.